Listed below are T cell receptor beta chains from one sample, sequenced in a study of blood T cell repertoires in COVID-19. Sequenced by immunoSEQ multiplex PCR; TCRdb stores in-frame clones only, minus some. The data show nearly 95,000 clones, about 89% seen once. The sequencing sample was made of peripheral blood. Receptors originate from a human donor with acute or convalescent COVID-19. The donor label of this sample is uncertain. Both conserved end residues are part of each CDR3. Each record gives: V gene, clone size, J gene, D gene, CDR3 DNA, CDR3 protein. D genes are given only for firm matches. Only some rows state a clone size, as once, few, many or a class for expanded clones.

V: TRBV30
size: .
J: TRBJ1-6
D: .
DNA: TGTGCCTGGAGACTTAATTCACCCCTCCACTTT
CDR3: CAWRLNSPLHF

V: TRBV2
size: .
J: TRBJ1-5
D: .
DNA: TGTGCCAGCAGTGGCGGCACAGGCTTAAATCAGCCCCAGCATTTT
CDR3: CASSGGTGLNQPQHF

V: TRBV29-1
size: .
J: TRBJ2-6
D: TRBD2
DNA: TGCAGCGTGGAGAAGGGATCTAGCGGGGAGTCTGGGGCCAACGTCCTGACTTTC
CDR3: CSVEKGSSGESGANVLTF

V: TRBV5-6
size: once
J: TRBJ1-1
D: TRBD1
DNA: TGTGCCAGCAGCTGGGGGGACAGCAAGAACACTGAAGCTTTCTTT
CDR3: CASSWGDSKNTEAFF

V: TRBV6-1
size: .
J: TRBJ1-2
D: TRBD1
DNA: TGTGCCAGCAGTGCAAAATCCTCAGGGACAGGGGGGCCTAACTATGGCTACACCTTC
CDR3: CASSAKSSGTGGPNYGYTF

V: TRBV7-3
size: .
J: TRBJ2-2
D: .
DNA: TGTGCCAGCAGCTTAGTTTCGGAGTCCGGCGATAACACCGGGGAGCTGTTTTTT
CDR3: CASSLVSESGDNTGELFF

V: TRBV19
size: .
J: TRBJ2-5
D: TRBD2
DNA: TGTGCCACCTCACTAGCGGGGGGTGCGGAGACCCAGTACTTC
CDR3: CATSLAGGAETQYF

V: TRBV6-5
size: .
J: TRBJ2-7
D: .
DNA: TGTGCCAGCAGTTACTCGATCGGGAACGCCGAATACGAGCAGTACTTC
CDR3: CASSYSIGNAEYEQYF

V: TRBV11-1
size: .
J: TRBJ2-3
D: TRBD1
DNA: TGTGCCAGCAGCTTTCCGGGACAGGGGGTGGTTACGCAGTATTTT
CDR3: CASSFPGQGVVTQYF

V: TRBV9
size: .
J: TRBJ2-7
D: TRBD2
DNA: TGTGCCAGCAGCGTAGCCCTAGCGGGGGAACCCTACGAGCAGTACTTC
CDR3: CASSVALAGEPYEQYF

V: TRBV27
size: .
J: TRBJ1-6
D: .
DNA: TGTGCCAGCAGTTTCCGCCAGAGCCCTAGCTCCTATAATTCACCCCTCCACTTT
CDR3: CASSFRQSPSSYNSPLHF

V: TRBV3-1/TRBV3-2
size: .
J: TRBJ1-5
D: .
DNA: TGTGCCAGCAGCGGGGGACATAGCAATCAGCCCCAGCATTTT
CDR3: CASSGGHSNQPQHF

V: TRBV7-9
size: .
J: TRBJ1-1
D: .
DNA: TGTGCCAGCAGCTTTCGTCTAAAAGGACAGTTGGCTTTCTTT
CDR3: CASSFRLKGQLAFF

V: TRBV4-2
size: .
J: TRBJ2-5
D: TRBD2
DNA: TGTGCCAGCAGCCAAGAAGCTAGCGGGGGAGGAGAGACCCAGTACTTC
CDR3: CASSQEASGGGETQYF

V: TRBV28
size: few
J: TRBJ1-5
D: .
DNA: TGTTTTTTTCAGGGCTACAATCAGCCCCAGCATTTT
CDR3: CFFQGYNQPQHF

V: TRBV11-2
size: .
J: TRBJ2-5
D: .
DNA: TGTGCCAGCAGCTCCCAGGAGGCCGTTGTCCAAGAGACCCAGTACTTC
CDR3: CASSSQEAVVQETQYF

V: TRBV19
size: .
J: TRBJ2-2
D: .
DNA: TGTGCCAGTAGTCACTTTGCGAACACCGGGGAGCTGTTTTTT
CDR3: CASSHFANTGELFF

V: TRBV7-9
size: .
J: TRBJ2-4
D: .
DNA: TGTGCCAGCGAGGGACAAGTCAAAAACATTCAGTACTTC
CDR3: CASEGQVKNIQYF

V: TRBV23-1
size: .
J: TRBJ2-7
D: .
DNA: TGCGCCACCCAGCCTGGGAGCTACGAGCAGTACTTC
CDR3: CATQPGSYEQYF

V: TRBV4-3
size: .
J: TRBJ1-6
D: TRBD1
DNA: TGCGCCAGCAGCCCCCCTCCGACAGGGGCTGAGGGGTCACCCCTCCACTTT
CDR3: CASSPPPTGAEGSPLHF

V: TRBV5-1
size: .
J: TRBJ2-1
D: TRBD1
DNA: TGCGCCAGCAGCTTACCCTCCGGACAGGGCCTGTTCTTC
CDR3: CASSLPSGQGLFF

V: TRBV11-2
size: .
J: TRBJ1-2
D: .
DNA: TGTGCCAGCAGCTCGCCCCGGGGGGCCTATGGCTACACCTTC
CDR3: CASSSPRGAYGYTF

V: TRBV24-1
size: .
J: TRBJ1-2
D: .
DNA: TGTGCCACCACCACGGGGGGCTACACCTTC
CDR3: CATTTGGYTF

V: TRBV5-6
size: .
J: TRBJ2-1
D: TRBD2
DNA: TGTGCCAGCAGCCCTTTGGGGCTAGCGGGGGGTTACAATGAGCAGTTCTTC
CDR3: CASSPLGLAGGYNEQFF

V: TRBV5-1
size: .
J: TRBJ2-5
D: .
DNA: TGCGCCAGCAGCCTCCAGGGGGGAGAGACCCAGTACTTC
CDR3: CASSLQGGETQYF

V: TRBV6-1
size: .
J: TRBJ1-1
D: .
DNA: TGTGCCAGCAGTGAAGATCCCTCCTGGAACACTGAAGCTTTCTTT
CDR3: CASSEDPSWNTEAFF

V: TRBV3-1/TRBV3-2
size: .
J: TRBJ2-2
D: .
DNA: TGTGCCAGCAGTGCCGAGGTCGGGGAGCTGTTTTTT
CDR3: CASSAEVGELFF

V: TRBV28
size: .
J: TRBJ2-2
D: TRBD1
DNA: TGTGCCAGCAGTTTGGCAGGGGGCGTATCCGGGGAGCTGTTTTTT
CDR3: CASSLAGGVSGELFF

V: TRBV6-5
size: .
J: TRBJ2-7
D: TRBD2
DNA: TGTGCCAGCAGTTCCCTAGCGGGGGGGGATTACGAGCAGTACTTC
CDR3: CASSSLAGGDYEQYF